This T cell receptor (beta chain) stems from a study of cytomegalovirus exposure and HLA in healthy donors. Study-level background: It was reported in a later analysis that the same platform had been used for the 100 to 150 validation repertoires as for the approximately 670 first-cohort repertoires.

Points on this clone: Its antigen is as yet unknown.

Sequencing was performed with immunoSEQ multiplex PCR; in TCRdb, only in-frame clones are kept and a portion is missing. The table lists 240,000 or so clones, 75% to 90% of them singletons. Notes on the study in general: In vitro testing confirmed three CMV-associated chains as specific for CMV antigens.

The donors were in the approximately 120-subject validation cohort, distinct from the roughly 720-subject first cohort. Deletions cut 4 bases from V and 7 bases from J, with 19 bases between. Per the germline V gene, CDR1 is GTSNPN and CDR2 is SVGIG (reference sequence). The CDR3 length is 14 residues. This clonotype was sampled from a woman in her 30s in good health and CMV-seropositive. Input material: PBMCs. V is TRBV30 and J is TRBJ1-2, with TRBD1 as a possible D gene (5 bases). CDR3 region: CAWMKPRDGGGYTF. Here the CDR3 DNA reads TGTGCCTGGATGAAACCCAGGGATGGCGGTGGCTACACCTTC.